The 24 T cell receptor beta chains presented below share a single source sample, sequenced in a study of memory CD4+ T cells and cytomegalovirus serostatus. The sort gate was single viable CD3+CD4+CD8-CD45RO+ cells for memory CD4+ T cells. Using immunoSEQ multiplex PCR, the repertoire was profiled, and TCRdb retains in-frame clones only, with some absent. The sample has 41,000 or so clones, about 85% seen once; the top ten hold approximately 0.8%. Sequenced input: memory CD4+ T cells from blood. The receptors shown here come from an adult in good health and CMV-seronegative.

The gene calls are TRBV2 and TRBJ1-5; D unresolved. The CDR3 totals 14 residues. Germline values: CDR1 SNHLY, CDR2 FYNNEI. V was shortened by 4 bases and J by 2 bases, with 9 bases between the two germline ends. As DNA, the CDR3 is TGTGCCAGCAGTGGGGGTGGAGGCAATCAGCCCCAGCATTTT. Protein sequence: CASSGGGGNQPQHF.

The DNA of the CDR3 is TGTGCCAGCAGACTAGCGGGGGGGCCGTGGGAGCAGTTCTTC. It encodes CASRLAGGPWEQFF. This chain links TRBV6-1 with TRBJ2-1; the match to TRBD2 covers 13 bases. V was clipped by 6 bases and J by 10 bases; unmatched bases: 6. This CDR3 has 14 amino acids. Germline V CDR1 and CDR2: MNHNS, SASEGT.

This clone was picked up one time. The rearrangement uses TRBV5-4 and TRBJ2-5; 8 bases line up with TRBD2. With V trimmed by 4 bases and J by 2 bases, 13 bases remained unmatched. This CDR3 is 17 amino acids long. Germline CDR1 SGHNT, CDR2 YYREEE (reference sequence). CDR3 sequence: CASSHSLRAGEQETQYF. CDR3 nucleotides: TGTGCCAGCAGCCACTCCCTGCGAGCGGGGGAACAAGAGACCCAGTACTTC. The full variable domain, with the rest looked up from reference TRBV5-4 and TRBJ2-5, is ETGVTQSPTHLIKTRGQQVTLRCSSQSGHNTVSWYQQALGQGPQFIFQYYREEENGRGNFPPRFSGLQFPNYSSELNVNALELDDSALYLCASSHSLRAGEQETQYFGPGTRLLVL.

This sequence joins TRBV7-3 and TRBJ2-3; perhaps TRBD2 as D (6 bases). CDR3 length: 13 amino acids. The ends were cut back, 3 bases at V and 6 bases at J, with 10 bases in the middle. Germline V CDR1 and CDR2: SGHTA, FQGTGA. The CDR3 spells CASSFGRHDTQYF. The CDR3 DNA is TGTGCCAGCAGCTTCGGGAGACACGATACGCAGTATTTT.

This chain connects TRBV29-1 to TRBJ2-7; perhaps TRBD2 as D (5 bases). This CDR3 has 12 residues. Germline assignment: CDR1 SQVTM and CDR2 ANQGSEA. The germline V and J ends were trimmed by 5 bases and 6 bases, with 14 bases remaining between them. CDR3 nucleotides: TGCAGCGTTATAGAGGGTCTGGGCGAGCAGTACTTC. Translated: CSVIEGLGEQYF.

This sequence joins TRBV21-1 and TRBJ2-7; TRBD2 is the table's D call, not checked against the DNA. TRBV21-1 is assigned pseudogene status. CDR3 size: 15 residues. This CDR3 is CASSREEAEAYEQYF. The DNA of the CDR3 is TGTGCCAGCAGCCGCGAGGAGGCAGAAGCCTACGAGCAGTACTTC.

This clone was counted only a few times. V and J are TRBV7-9 and TRBJ2-5; D remains unclear. Germline V lookup: CDR1 SEHNR, CDR2 FQNEAQ (reference sequence). The CDR3 spans 12 residues. V lost 8 bases and J lost 2, with 9 bases in between. CDR3 nucleotide sequence: TGTGCCAGCGGCCAGGAGCAAGAGACCCAGTACTTC. Protein product: CASGQEQETQYF. Looking up the rest from reference TRBV7-9 and TRBJ2-5 gives the full variable domain: DTGVSQNPRHKITKRGQNVTFRCDPISEHNRLYWYRQTLGQGPEFLTYFQNEAQLEKSRLLSDRFSAERPKGSFSTLEIQRTEQGDSAMYLCASGQEQETQYFGPGTRLLVL.

The rearrangement uses TRBV5-6 and TRBJ2-1; 10 bases are shared with TRBD2. The germline gives CDR1 SGHDT, CDR2 YYEEEE. Unmatched junction bases numbered 7, after V lost 3 bases and J lost 10 bases. CDR3 length: 14 residues. The CDR3 loop is CASSSSGGAIEQFF. For the CDR3, the DNA is TGTGCCAGCAGCTCGAGCGGGGGGGCCATCGAGCAGTTCTTC.

V is TRBV11-2 and J is TRBJ2-1; D not certain. The germline V and J ends were trimmed by 0 bases and 10 bases, with 7 bases remaining between them. Germline lookup yields CDR1 SGHAT and CDR2 FQNNGV. CDR3 length: 12 amino acids. CDR3 coding DNA: TGTGCCAGCAGCTTAGATGCATGGGAGCAGTTCTTC. Translating gives CASSLDAWEQFF.

V usage is TRBV7-3 and J usage is TRBJ2-5, with 10 nucleotides matching TRBD1. Losses at the gene ends were 4 bases for V and 3 bases for J; bases not matched to a gene: 5. The germline V gene encodes CDR1 SGHTA and CDR2 FQGTGA. The CDR3 has 15 amino acids. The CDR3 coding sequence is TGTGCCAGCAGCTCCGGACAGGGGGGGGAAGAGACCCAGTACTTC. Translating gives CASSSGQGGEETQYF.

V is TRBV5-4 and J is TRBJ2-1; D tentatively fits TRBD1 or TRBD2 (5 bases each). V was pared by 4 bases and J by 3 bases, with 17 bases between. The CDR3 is made up of 16 amino acids. Germline-derived CDR1 and CDR2 are SGHNT and YYREEE (reference sequence). The CDR3 sequence: CASSPGSGRSYNEQFF. Written as DNA, the CDR3 is TGTGCCAGCAGCCCCGGATCGGGGCGAAGCTACAATGAGCAGTTCTTC.

DNA of the CDR3: TGTGCCAGCAGCTTGCTAAACGACAATGAGCAGTTCTTC. As protein: CASSLLNDNEQFF. The chain is built from TRBV5-5 and TRBJ2-1, with unresolved D. The CDR3 sequence is 13 residues long. Deletions cut 1 base from V and 5 bases from J, with 7 bases between. CDR1 and CDR2 (germline): SGHKS, YYEKEE (reference sequence).

This sequence joins TRBV7-7 and TRBJ2-5; 7 nucleotides match TRBD1. The V and J ends lost 5 bases and 1 base, in that order; junction bases with no gene match: 4. Per germline, CDR1 SSHAT and CDR2 FNYEAQ (reference sequence). There are 14 residues in the CDR3. The CDR3 reads CASSAHRGQETQYF. The CDR3 coding sequence is TGTGCCAGCAGCGCTCACAGGGGCCAAGAGACCCAGTACTTC.

Of note for this clone: One end of the junction varies from germline; a read error may be responsible. V gene TRBV7-4 combines with J gene TRBJ1-1; no definite D call. The length of the CDR3 is 11 residues. Germline CDR1 SGHVT, CDR2 SQSDAQ. The CDR3 spells CASSLGERWEF. The CDR3 region has the DNA TGTGCCAGCAGCTTAGGGGAGAGGTGGGAATTT.

The chain couples TRBV7-2 to TRBJ2-2; TRBD2 might be the D (5 bases). Germline-derived CDR1 and CDR2 are SGHTA and FQGNSA. The CDR3 consists of 11 residues. V gave up 11 bases and J gave up 9 bases, with 13 bases separating them. In nucleotides, the CDR3 is TGTGCCTGTCAAGGCGGGCGGGAGCTGTTTTTT. Its translation is CACQGGRELFF.

This clone was observed once. The chain couples TRBV5-5 to TRBJ1-4; D call uncertain. Trimming took 0 bases from V and 7 from J, leaving 13 bases between them. Germline V gives CDR1 SGHKS, CDR2 YYEKEE (reference sequence). This CDR3 has 15 residues. The CDR3, as DNA: TGTGCCAGCAGCTTGGAAGGACTGATCTCTGAAAAACTGTTTTTT. This translates into CASSLEGLISEKLFF.

This rearrangement joins TRBV11-2 to TRBJ1-5; D is unresolved. Trimming removed 5 bases from V and 3 bases from J, with 11 bases in between. The CDR3 is made up of 14 amino acids. CDR1 is SGHAT and CDR2 is FQNNGV in the germline V gene. CDR3 nucleotide sequence: TGTGCCAGCAGCGAGCTACGGGTCAATCAGCCCCAGCATTTT. This sequence encodes CASSELRVNQPQHF. Combining the CDR3 with reference TRBV11-2 and TRBJ1-5 gives the whole variable domain EAGVAQSPRYKIIEKRQSVAFWCNPISGHATLYWYQQILGQGPKLLIQFQNNGVVDDSQLPKDRFSAERLKGVDSTLKIQPAKLEDSAVYLCASSELRVNQPQHFGDGTRLSIL.

V gene TRBV4-3 combines with J gene TRBJ1-3, with D possibly being TRBD1 (6 bases). Trimming took 4 bases from V and 4 from J, leaving 14 bases between them. Germline CDR1 and CDR2: LGHNA and YSLEER. CDR3 length equals 15 residues. The CDR3 nucleotides are TGCGCCAGCAGCCGGAACAGGGTTGGCGGAAACACCATATATTTT. Translating gives CASSRNRVGGNTIYF.

The chain carries TRBV30 and TRBJ1-1; a possible D gene is TRBD1 (6 bases). Germline-derived CDR1 and CDR2 are GTSNPN and SVGIG (reference sequence). V was shortened by 4 bases and J by 4 bases, with 28 bases between the two germline ends. CDR3 length: 18 amino acids. CDR3 residues: CAWKPPVRGATWGTEAFF. Written as DNA, the CDR3 is TGTGCCTGGAAACCTCCGGTGAGGGGGGCAACGTGGGGCACTGAAGCTTTCTTT.

This chain joins TRBV5-1 and TRBJ1-1; no clear D gene. V was clipped by 1 base and J by 1 base, with 8 bases between them. This CDR3 is built from 14 residues. CDR1 and CDR2 from the germline V gene are SGHRS and YFSETQ. CDR3 loop: CASSLLGSNTEAFF. DNA of the CDR3: TGCGCCAGCAGCTTGCTCGGGTCGAACACTGAAGCTTTCTTT.

The rearrangement uses TRBV7-6 and TRBJ1-1; the D is unclear. The CDR3 is made up of 13 amino acids. Looked up from germline, CDR1 is SGHVS and CDR2 is FNYEAQ. V was pared by 5 bases and J by 3 bases, with 10 bases between. DNA of the CDR3: TGTGCCAGCAGCCCACGGATGGACACTGAAGCTTTCTTT. Encoded protein: CASSPRMDTEAFF.

The genes are TRBV5-1 and TRBJ2-1; possibly TRBD2 for D (6 bases). The V end lost 0 bases, the J end lost 6 bases, and 13 bases lay between the germline ends. Germline CDR1 and CDR2: SGHRS and YFSETQ. This CDR3 region has 15 residues. Here the CDR3 DNA reads TGCGCCAGCAGCTTGGCCGGCGGGGATTCCAATGAGCAGTTCTTC. Encoded protein: CASSLAGGDSNEQFF.

This chain links TRBV30 with TRBJ1-3; TRBD1 might be the D (6 bases). Deletions cut 2 bases from V and 4 bases from J, with 9 bases between. The length of the CDR3 is 13 residues. CDR1 is GTSNPN and CDR2 is SVGIG in the germline V gene (reference sequence). CDR3 sequence: CAWSRGGGNTIYF. Here the CDR3 DNA reads TGTGCCTGGAGTAGGGGGGGAGGAAACACCATATATTTT.

This sequence joins TRBV9 and TRBJ1-1; the D is unclear. V was shortened by 0 bases and J by 0 bases, with 3 bases between the two germline ends. The germline gives CDR1 SGDLS, CDR2 YYNGEE. The CDR3 is 13 residues long. The CDR3 nucleotides are TGTGCCAGCAGCGTAGCGCTGAACACTGAAGCTTTCTTT. Translating gives CASSVALNTEAFF.